The entry below gives a single TCR beta chain sequence along with its context. Trimming shortened V by 4 bases and J by 5 bases, and 15 bases separated the two germline ends. Germline CDR1 MNHEY, CDR2 SVGAGI. CDR3 length equals 14 residues. In the original processing: Using reference gene primer amplification, nucleated cell counts were estimated. Sequencing was performed with immunoSEQ multiplex PCR; in TCRdb, only in-frame clones are kept and a portion is missing. The D gene and trimming were derived from the DNA, and the V and J assignments and clone size from that table. The data hold around 97,000 clones, with more than 85% observed a single time. This specimen comes from a study of blood T cell repertoires in COVID-19. Study in general: The study drew acute and convalescent COVID-19 samples from the United States, Italy and Spain. PBMCs, B-cell-depleted T cells, or T cells provided the cDNA or gDNA that made up the material.

The TCR originated in a human donor in a cohort sampled during active COVID-19. Sequencing input: peripheral blood. V gene TRBV6-5 combines with J gene TRBJ2-7, with D tentatively TRBD2 (5 bases). The CDR3 spells CASSSTRADHEQYF. The DNA for the CDR3 is TGTGCCAGCAGTTCCACGAGGGCAGACCACGAGCAGTACTTC.